This entry features one T cell receptor (beta chain) sequence. Its matching antigen is unknown. The sample carries other DNA sequences with the same CDR3. Generated by immunoSEQ multiplex PCR, the TCRdb table keeps only in-frame clones and is missing some. The top ten clones hold under 4% of a sample with a few hundred thousand clones, more than 75% of them seen once. This specimen comes from a study of Ad26.COV2.S vaccination and SARS-CoV-2 variants. Study-level information: The COV1001 Ad26.COV2.S trial arm included the donor.

General study findings and limits: Similar non-spike TCR breadth was seen in vaccine and placebo recipients.

Indicated treatment: 15 to 20 received Ad26.COV2.S at low or high dose, single or two shots; about 5 received placebo; per-sample allocation not given. Vaccine and placebo recipients were sampled on day 63 after the first injection. Boston hosted the donor, who was an adult aged 18-55 years. CDR3 length: 12 amino acids. Germline CDR1 reads SGHRS; CDR2 reads YFSETQ. The V and J ends lost 4 bases and 5 bases, in that order; junction bases with no gene match: 3. This sequence joins TRBV5-1 and TRBJ2-7, with 7 positions matching TRBD1. The sequence was collected from a person aged 18 to 65 who received the Ad26.COV2.S COVID-19 vaccine or a placebo. The sample was peripheral blood, taken in a trial of Ad26.COV2.S vaccine versus placebo. The CDR3 region has the DNA TGCGCCAGCAGCCTACAGGGGAACGAGCAGTACTTC. Translated, it gives CASSLQGNEQYF.